These 14 T cell receptor beta chains were all obtained from the same sample, sequenced in a study of blood T cell repertoires in COVID-19. Here immunoSEQ multiplex PCR was the method, and the copy in TCRdb shows in-frame clones only, minus some. The sample contains approximately 190,000 clones, about four fifths of which appear only once. Specimen: PBMCs or T cells enriched from blood (not recorded which). The receptors here all came from a woman in her 30s who had been exposed to COVID-19.

The chain combines TRBV2 with TRBJ1-2, with 8 nucleotides matching TRBD1. This CDR3 spans 14 amino acids. Germline trimming cut 7 bases from V and 3 bases from J; bases unmatched to any gene: 7. CDR1 and CDR2 (germline): SNHLY, FYNNEI. The CDR3 nucleotides are TGTGCCAGCACTAACAGGGGGATAGACTATGGCTACACCTTC. Translated: CASTNRGIDYGYTF. The full variable domain, its missing parts supplied by reference TRBV2 and TRBJ1-2, is EPEVTQTPSHQVTQMGQEVILRCVPISNHLYFYWYRQILGQKVEFLVSFYNNEISEKSEIFDDQFSVERPDGSNFTLKIRSTKLEDSAMYFCASTNRGIDYGYTFGSGTRLTVV.

As to this clone: The junction departs from germline at one end; a sequencing error may be responsible. The J gene is TRBJ2-1, the V gene TRBV6-5, with D maybe TRBD2 (6 bases). Per the germline V gene, CDR1 is MNHEY and CDR2 is SVGAGI. The CDR3 extends over 12 amino acids. CDR3: CASSYPGTAPLF. In DNA, the CDR3 is TGTGCCAGCAGTTACCCCGGGACTGCCCCGCTCTTC.

CDR3 protein: CSVTGGVGLEQYF. As DNA, the CDR3 is TGCAGCGTCACGGGGGGTGTTGGTCTCGAGCAGTACTTC. The genes are TRBV29-1 and TRBJ2-7; 7 bases map to TRBD2. Germline V gives CDR1 SQVTM, CDR2 ANQGSEA. The V gene end was trimmed by 6 bases and the J gene end by 6 bases; junction bases not matched to a gene: 11. The CDR3 covers 13 residues.

V usage is TRBV3-1 (or the pseudogene TRBV3-2) and J usage is TRBJ1-5; TRBD1 matches 8 bases. Trimming cost V 3 bases and J 4 bases; bases outside gene matches: 8. Germline V gives CDR1 LGHDT, CDR2 YNNKEL (reference sequence). The CDR3 consists of 16 residues. The CDR3 DNA reads as TGTGCCAGCAGCCACAGTCGGACAGGGATTAATCAGCCCCAGCATTTT. The encoded protein is CASSHSRTGINQPQHF.

The chain uses TRBV6-5 and TRBJ1-6; TRBD1 matches 7 bases. This CDR3 has 13 amino acids. After removal of 5 bases from V and 10 bases from J, the junction contained 5 bases not matched to a gene. Germline-derived CDR1 and CDR2 are MNHEY and SVGAGI. The CDR3 DNA reads as TGTGCCAGCAGTCCTTTAGGGGGCTCACCCCTCCACTTT. It translates to CASSPLGGSPLHF.

This clone was found a few times. The gene calls are TRBV4-2 and TRBJ1-2, with 7 bases aligning to TRBD1. The germline gives CDR1 LGHNA, CDR2 YNFKEQ. The CDR3 spans 16 residues. With 0 bases clipped from V and 6 bases from J, the junction kept 10 bases outside the gene matches. DNA for the CDR3: TGTGCCAGCAGCCAAGACGAGGGGGCCCTATTAGATGGCTACACCTTC. Translated, it gives CASSQDEGALLDGYTF.

In its sample, this clone was seen once. The chain couples TRBV7-2 to TRBJ2-6; the D gene is possibly TRBD1 (6 bases). Germline V lookup: CDR1 SGHTA, CDR2 FQGNSA. This CDR3 contains 18 residues. V lost 1 base and J lost 4, with 17 bases in between. CDR3 residues: CASSLEYRAAGGANVLTF. As DNA, the CDR3 is TGTGCCAGCAGCTTAGAGTACAGGGCCGCCGGGGGGGCCAACGTCCTGACTTTC.

The gene calls are TRBV7-9 and TRBJ2-7; the D gene is possibly TRBD1 (5 bases). V gave up 1 base and J gave up 6 bases, with 19 bases separating them. This CDR3 contains 16 residues. CDR1 and CDR2 (germline): SEHNR, FQNEAQ (reference sequence). The CDR3 loop is CASSLGQGQARVEQYF. Here the CDR3 DNA reads TGTGCCAGCAGCTTAGGGCAGGGTCAGGCACGGGTCGAGCAGTACTTC.

This clone occurred once. The rearrangement links TRBV7-7 to TRBJ1-4; 8 bases map to TRBD1. Losses at the gene ends were 4 bases for V and 8 bases for J; bases not matched to a gene: 9. Germline V CDR1 and CDR2: SSHAT, FNYEAQ (reference sequence). The CDR3 extends over 15 amino acids. CDR3 protein: CASSSGQGGEEKLFF. As DNA, the CDR3 is TGTGCCAGCAGCTCAGGACAGGGAGGTGAAGAAAAACTGTTTTTT.

The V and J genes are TRBV6-5 and TRBJ1-2; D uncertain. Germline V gene lookup returns CDR1 MNHEY and CDR2 SVGAGI. V was shortened by 2 bases and J by 7 bases, with 14 bases between the two germline ends. CDR3 length equals 14 residues. As DNA, the CDR3 is TGTGCCAGCAGTTACGGCCCTAGGCTAGGTGGCTACACCTTC. This translates into CASSYGPRLGGYTF.

V is TRBV19 and J is TRBJ1-1, with TRBD1 as a possible D gene (5 bases). Germline V CDR1 and CDR2: LNHDA, SQIVND (reference sequence). Between the trimmed V and J ends, which lost 9 bases and 4 bases, there was a span of 21 bases. There are 15 residues in the CDR3. The CDR3 reads CASCSSRAAATEAFF. Written as DNA, the CDR3 is TGTGCCAGCTGCAGCAGCAGGGCTGCTGCCACTGAAGCTTTCTTT.

The chain joins TRBV6-5 to TRBJ1-5, with D tentatively TRBD1 (5 bases). Per the germline V gene, CDR1 is MNHEY and CDR2 is SVGAGI. V was shortened by 6 bases and J by 2 bases, with 14 bases between the two germline ends. This CDR3 has 15 residues. In nucleotides, the CDR3 is TGTGCCAGCAGGCCCGGTGGGGCGGGCAATCAGCCCCAGCATTTT. Encoded protein: CASRPGGAGNQPQHF.

This clone was recorded a few times. The chain is built from TRBV11-2 and TRBJ2-7; possible D gene TRBD1, 6 bases. Germline V gene data show CDR1 as SGHAT and CDR2 as FQNNGV. V shed 2 bases and J shed 1 base, with 12 bases lying between them. The CDR3 runs to 15 residues. CDR3 in amino acids: CASSLLTGASYEQYF. The DNA of the CDR3 is TGTGCCAGCAGCTTACTGACAGGAGCATCCTACGAGCAGTACTTC.

This chain uses TRBV7-2 with TRBJ2-5; possible D gene TRBD2, 5 bases. This CDR3 is 17 amino acids long. The V end lost 1 base, the J end lost 1 base, and 16 bases lay between the germline ends. In germline, CDR1 is SGHTA, CDR2 FQGNSA. DNA of the CDR3: TGTGCCAGCAGCTTAGGGCGGCGCGGGCGAAGCCAAGAGACCCAGTACTTC. This encodes CASSLGRRGRSQETQYF.